The 12 T cell receptor beta chains below were found in one sample sequenced in a study of response to subunit inactivated influenza vaccine (dated by TCRdb to the late 2010s). Library preparation was by RT-PCR. TCRdb shows the sequencer as Illumina HiSeq 2500. TCRdb reworked the public reads: Q25 trimming with fastp, MiXCR clone assembly, productive beta chains retained. Every CDR3 protein is listed once, alongside the most common genes and DNA of its rows. A total of around 790,000 distinct CDR3 sequences appear in this sample, 21% of them only once. Together, the top ten hold roughly a tenth of the sample. Source: PBMCs from blood, taken roughly 5 days after vaccination. These receptors were obtained from a man in his fifties or sixties who received an inactivated influenza vaccine. Donor details come from another sample of the same person, matched by shared clones.

This clonotype was seen at least ten times. The J gene is TRBJ2-7, the V gene TRBV5-5; TRBD1 is a possible D gene (5 bases). Trimming pared 5 bases from V and 6 bases from J, leaving 9 bases between. Germline CDR1 is SGHKS and CDR2 is YYEKEE (reference sequence). This CDR3 spans 11 amino acids. DNA for the CDR3: TGTGCCAGCAGGACAGTGGGCGAGCAGTACTTC. It translates to CASRTVGEQYF.

The J gene is TRBJ2-3, the V gene TRBV7-2; 9 nucleotides match TRBD2. J lost 0 bases, V lost 5 bases, and 3 bases had no gene match. Germline V gives CDR1 SGHTA, CDR2 FQGNSA. The CDR3 has 15 residues. The CDR3 region is CASSVSGRSTDTQYF. In DNA, the CDR3 is TGTGCCAGCAGCGTAAGCGGGAGGAGCACAGATACGCAGTATTTT. Supplemented by reference TRBV7-2 and TRBJ2-3, the full variable domain reads GAGVSQSPSNKVTEKGKDVELRCDPISGHTALYWYRQSLGQGLEFLIYFQGNSAPDKSGLPSDRFSAERTGGSVSTLTIQRTQQEDSAVYLCASSVSGRSTDTQYFGPGTRLTVL.

V gene TRBV5-1 combines with J gene TRBJ2-1; D ambiguous. Trimming took 7 bases from V and 4 from J, leaving 9 bases between them. The CDR3 has 12 residues. CDR1 and CDR2 from the germline V gene are SGHRS and YFSETQ. The CDR3 is CASAQNYNEQFF. Here the CDR3 DNA reads TGCGCCAGCGCCCAAAATTACAATGAGCAGTTCTTC.

This clonotype was recorded many times. The genes are TRBV11-2 and TRBJ2-5; tentatively, D is TRBD2 (6 bases). Trimming removed 0 bases at V and 4 bases at J, with 21 bases between. The germline CDR1 and CDR2 sequences are SGHAT and FQNNGV. The CDR3 is made up of 18 amino acids. This chain's CDR3 is CASSLEAGGTPFLETQYF. The CDR3 nucleotides read TGTGCCAGCAGCTTAGAGGCTGGCGGGACCCCTTTTCTAGAGACCCAGTACTTC.

The sample holds a few counts of this clonotype. This chain connects TRBV5-1 to TRBJ2-7; D assignment may be TRBD1 or TRBD2 (5 bases each). Trimming pared 4 bases from V and 6 bases from J, leaving 11 bases between. The germline gives CDR1 SGHRS, CDR2 YFSETQ. The CDR3 spans 12 residues. The CDR3 spells CASSPYGTEQYF. Written as DNA, the CDR3 is TGCGCCAGCAGCCCCTACGGGACCGAGCAGTACTTC.

The chain recombines TRBV9 with TRBJ2-2; D is ambiguous. V was pared by 0 bases and J by 8 bases, with 8 bases between. CDR1 is SGDLS, CDR2 YYNGEE, per germline. CDR3 length equals 13 residues. DNA of the CDR3: TGTGCCAGCAGCGTAGCCGGAATAGGGGAGCTGTTTTTT. Its protein product is CASSVAGIGELFF.

The V gene is TRBV5-6, the J gene TRBJ1-2; 9 bases line up with TRBD1. The CDR3 extends over 17 amino acids. Trimming removed 0 bases from V and 8 bases from J; junction bases left unmatched: 14. Per germline, CDR1 SGHDT and CDR2 YYEEEE. CDR3 DNA: TGTGCCAGCAGCTTGGGGACAGGGGAATATACCCTTAGGGGCTACACCTTC. It encodes CASSLGTGEYTLRGYTF.

This clonotype was observed a few times. This sequence joins TRBV7-6 and TRBJ2-5; D remains unclear. Germline lookup yields CDR1 SGHVS and CDR2 FNYEAQ. V lost 3 bases, J lost 4 bases, and 9 bases lay in between. The CDR3 loop spans 13 amino acids. The CDR3 DNA follows: TGTGCCAGCAGCTTTCCGGGCATAGAGACCCAGTACTTC. As protein: CASSFPGIETQYF.

Ten or more counts support this clonotype. The rearrangement joins TRBV27 to TRBJ2-3; 10 positions match TRBD2. This CDR3 is 15 amino acids long. J lost 3 bases, V lost 4 bases, and 4 bases had no gene match. Germline V gene lookup returns CDR1 MNHEY and CDR2 SMNVEV (reference sequence). The CDR3 DNA sequence: TGTGCCAGCAGTTCCAGCGGGAGGGCTACAGATACGCAGTATTTT. As protein: CASSSSGRATDTQYF.

Concerning this clonotype: At one of its ends the junction is not consistent with the germline gene, which may arise from a read error. The V call is TRBV7-9, the J call TRBJ2-2; possible D gene TRBD1, 6 bases. Per the germline V gene, CDR1 is SEHNR and CDR2 is FQNEAQ (reference sequence). CDR3 length: 15 residues. The CDR3 protein is CASTEGQGNTGELVF. As DNA, the CDR3 is TGTGCCAGCACCGAAGGCCAGGGGAACACCGGGGAGCTGGTTTTT.

This clonotype was detected a few times. J is TRBJ2-7 and V is TRBV28, with 9 bases lining up with TRBD2. The CDR3 is 17 amino acids. Germline lookup yields CDR1 MDHEN and CDR2 SYDVKM. With 4 bases clipped from V and 0 bases from J, the junction kept 10 bases outside the gene matches. The CDR3 DNA follows: TGTGCCAGCAGTTCCCCCGGGGATAGCGGGAGCTCCTACGAGCAGTACTTC. Protein product: CASSSPGDSGSSYEQYF. Using reference TRBV28 and TRBJ2-7 for the parts outside the CDR3, the full variable domain is DVKVTQSSRYLVKRTGEKVFLECVQDMDHENMFWYRQDPGLGLRLIYFSYDVKMKEKGDIPEGYSVSREKKERFSLILESASTNQTSMYLCASSSPGDSGSSYEQYFGPGTRLTVT.

This clonotype was seen many times. The chain recombines TRBV4-2 with TRBJ2-5, with D perhaps matching TRBD2 (5 bases). The CDR3 totals 15 residues. V lost 1 base, J lost 1 base, and 10 bases lay in between. Germline lookup yields CDR1 LGHNA and CDR2 YNFKEQ. DNA for the CDR3: TGTGCCAGCAGCCAAGGTCGGACTGGCCAAGAGACCCAGTACTTC. Its translation: CASSQGRTGQETQYF.